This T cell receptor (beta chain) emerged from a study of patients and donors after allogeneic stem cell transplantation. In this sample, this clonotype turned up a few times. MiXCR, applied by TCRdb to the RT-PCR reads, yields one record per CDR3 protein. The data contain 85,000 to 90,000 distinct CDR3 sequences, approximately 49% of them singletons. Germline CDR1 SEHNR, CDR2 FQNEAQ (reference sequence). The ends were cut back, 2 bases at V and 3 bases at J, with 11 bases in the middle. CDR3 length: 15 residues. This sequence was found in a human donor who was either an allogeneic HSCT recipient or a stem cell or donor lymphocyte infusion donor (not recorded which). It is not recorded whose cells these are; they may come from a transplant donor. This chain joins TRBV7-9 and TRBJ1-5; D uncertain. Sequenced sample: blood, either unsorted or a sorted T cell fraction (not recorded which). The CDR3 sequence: CASSLYPGDNQPQHF. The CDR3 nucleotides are TGTGCCAGCAGCTTATATCCGGGAGACAATCAGCCCCAGCATTTT.